The 4 T cell receptor beta chains reported below all come from one sample, sequenced in a study of cytotoxic CD8 clonotypes in ibrutinib-treated CLL (dated by TCRdb to about 2021). This sample's time point label indicates: progressive disease on ibrutinib. Libraries were made using the immunoSEQ multiplex PCR assay. TCRdb stores this immuneACCESS table with in-frame sequences only. Part of the clones is absent; in the studies checked, under half of the shortfall reflects unresolved V genes, and no reason is known for the rest. The table for this sample lists about 69,000 clones; 70% to 90% of them were counted only once. The leading ten clones occupy about 8% of the sample. Sequenced here: PBMCs, sampled at disease progression, from a patient treated with ibrutinib. Receptor source: a human donor with chronic lymphocytic leukemia.

The CDR3 DNA reads TGTGCCAGCAGCCCGGGTTACAGGGGCACAGATACGCAGTATTTT. It specifies CASSPGYRGTDTQYF. V usage is TRBV28 and J usage is TRBJ2-3; tentatively, D is TRBD1 (6 bases). The CDR3 contains 15 residues. CDR1 is MDHEN, CDR2 SYDVKM, per germline. V was clipped by 6 bases and J by 1 base, with 14 bases between them.

V is TRBV14 and J is TRBJ1-1; possibly TRBD1 for D (6 bases). The CDR3 consists of 17 residues. Germline loops: CDR1 SGHDN, CDR2 FVKESK. With 2 bases removed from V and 3 bases from J, the gap between germline ends came to 19 bases. The CDR3 DNA sequence: TGTGCCAGCAGCCAATATTCCGGGGGGGCCGGGGACACTGAAGCTTTCTTT. It yields the protein CASSQYSGGAGDTEAFF. Filled out from reference TRBV14 and TRBJ1-1, the complete variable domain reads EAGVTQFPSHSVIEKGQTVTLRCDPISGHDNLYWYRRVMGKEIKFLLHFVKESKQDESGMPNNRFLAERTGGTYSTLKVQPAELEDSGVYFCASSQYSGGAGDTEAFFGQGTRLTVV.

This chain connects TRBV28 to TRBJ1-1; no firm D call. V was pared by 5 bases and J by 1 base, with 5 bases between. CDR3 length: 12 amino acids. Germline V gives CDR1 MDHEN, CDR2 SYDVKM. For the CDR3, the DNA is TGTGCCAGCAGTCTCAGGAACACTGAAGCTTTCTTT. Its protein product is CASSLRNTEAFF.

This chain joins TRBV5-1 and TRBJ1-1, with 8 bases aligning to TRBD1. Losses at the gene ends were 0 bases for V and 4 bases for J; bases not matched to a gene: 8. CDR1 and CDR2 (germline): SGHRS, YFSETQ. This CDR3 contains 16 residues. As DNA, the CDR3 is TGCGCCAGCAGCTTGGAATTCTGGCAGGGGGCCACTGAAGCTTTCTTT. Its protein is CASSLEFWQGATEAFF.